Listed below are T cell receptor beta chains from one sample, sequenced in a study of cytomegalovirus exposure and HLA in healthy donors. The method was immunoSEQ multiplex PCR; TCRdb's version includes in-frame clones alone and lacks a portion of them. Of 200,000 to 250,000 clones listed, 75% to 95% are singletons. The sample comprised PBMCs. The receptors come from a woman aged 18-29 years in good health and CMV-seronegative. Both conserved end residues are part of each CDR3. Fields, in order: CDR3 length, clone size, J gene, V gene, D gene, CDR3 DNA, CDR3 protein. A D gene is named only where the DNA matches it firmly. The size field is filled for only some rows; it gives once, few, many or a size class.

length: 12; size: -; J: TRBJ1-2; V: TRBV10-3; D: -; DNA: TGTGCCACTCTTGGACAGTCCTATGGCTACACCTTC; CDR3: CATLGQSYGYTF
length: 15; size: -; J: TRBJ2-2; V: TRBV7-8; D: TRBD1; DNA: TGTGCCAGCAGTCTACAGGGGGCGATAACCGGGGAGCTGTTTTTT; CDR3: CASSLQGAITGELFF
length: 18; size: -; J: TRBJ2-7; V: TRBV18; D: TRBD1; DNA: TGTGCCAGCTCACCAATCCGGACAGGGGGGAGGGGCTCCTACGAGCAGTACTTC; CDR3: CASSPIRTGGRGSYEQYF
length: 14; size: -; J: TRBJ1-2; V: TRBV27; D: -; DNA: TGTGCCAGCAAGGGCGGGGGCGCTTCCTATGGCTACACCTTC; CDR3: CASKGGGASYGYTF
length: 14; size: once; J: TRBJ1-5; V: TRBV9; D: -; DNA: TGTGCCAGCAGCGCGACAGGTAGCAATCAGCCCCAGCATTTT; CDR3: CASSATGSNQPQHF
length: 14; size: once; J: TRBJ2-7; V: TRBV27; D: TRBD1; DNA: TGTGCCAGCAGTTCGGGGACAGGGAACTACGAGCAGTACTTC; CDR3: CASSSGTGNYEQYF
length: 14; size: -; J: TRBJ1-5; V: TRBV10-3; D: -; DNA: TGTGCCATCGGGGGCAGGGAAAGTAATCAGCCCCAGCATTTT; CDR3: CAIGGRESNQPQHF
length: 15; size: -; J: TRBJ2-7; V: TRBV4-2; D: -; DNA: TGTGCCAGCAGCCAAGGAATTAGCGGTGACTACGAGCAGTACTTC; CDR3: CASSQGISGDYEQYF
length: 12; size: -; J: TRBJ1-1; V: TRBV19; D: TRBD1; DNA: TGTGCCAGTACCGGACAGGGCGATAAAGCTTTCTTT; CDR3: CASTGQGDKAFF
length: 13; size: -; J: TRBJ1-1; V: TRBV30; D: -; DNA: TGTGCCTGGATCTCGAACAGGGTCACTGAAGCTTTCTTT; CDR3: CAWISNRVTEAFF
length: 17; size: -; J: TRBJ1-1; V: TRBV5-8; D: TRBD1; DNA: TGTGCCAGCCCAACCGGTTTACAGGGGGCATTGAACACTGAAGCTTTCTTT; CDR3: CASPTGLQGALNTEAFF
length: 15; size: -; J: TRBJ1-1; V: TRBV27; D: -; DNA: TGTGCCAGCAGCACGAATGAGGGGGGGAGCACTGAAGCTTTCTTT; CDR3: CASSTNEGGSTEAFF
length: 14; size: -; J: TRBJ2-7; V: TRBV11-3; D: -; DNA: TGTGCCAGCAGCTTAGGCGCAGGGAACGACGAGCAGTACTTC; CDR3: CASSLGAGNDEQYF
length: 13; size: -; J: TRBJ1-5; V: TRBV6-6; D: -; DNA: TGTGCCAGCAGCCCGCGGCGGGGTCAGCCCCAGCATTTT; CDR3: CASSPRRGQPQHF
length: 13; size: -; J: TRBJ1-2; V: TRBV6-6; D: -; DNA: TGTGCCAGCACCTCGAGGGGGTTTTATGGCTACACCTTC; CDR3: CASTSRGFYGYTF
length: 13; size: -; J: TRBJ1-4; V: TRBV18; D: TRBD1; DNA: TGTGCCAGCTCACTGACAGGGGATGAAAAACTGTTTTTT; CDR3: CASSLTGDEKLFF
length: 10; size: -; J: TRBJ2-1; V: TRBV29-1; D: -; DNA: TGCAGCGTTGTCCAGAATGAGCAGTTCTTC; CDR3: CSVVQNEQFF